A single sample gave rise to the 20 T cell receptor beta chains below, sequenced in a study of blood T cell repertoires in COVID-19. TCRdb's table, derived via immunoSEQ multiplex PCR, lists solely in-frame clones and lacks some. Among about 250,000 clones listed, 70% to 90% were seen once. The sample consisted of peripheral blood. Receptors were obtained from a woman aged 25 to 39 with COVID-19, enrolled during active disease.

This chain joins TRBV6-2 or TRBV6-3 and TRBJ2-7; maybe TRBD1 (6 bases). Trimming stripped 5 bases from V and 4 bases from J, with 12 bases between. From germline, CDR1 is MNHEY and CDR2 SVGEGT. CDR3 length: 13 residues. CDR3 sequence: CASSRDGQYEQYV. The DNA of the CDR3 is TGTGCCAGCAGTCGAGACGGACAGTACGAGCAGTACGTC.

This sequence joins TRBV28 and TRBJ1-6; TRBD1 might be the D (6 bases). V dropped 6 bases and J dropped 4 bases, with 16 bases sitting between them. The CDR3 spans 16 residues. Germline V gene sequence: CDR1 MDHEN, CDR2 SYDVKM. CDR3 DNA sequence: TGTGCCAGCAGACCCGGCCAGGGGAGTTATAATTCACCCCTCCACTTT. This translates into CASRPGQGSYNSPLHF.

CDR3 DNA sequence: TGTGCCAGCAGGGAACAGGGCGCGAAGACCCAGTACTTC. Translation: CASREQGAKTQYF. The chain combines TRBV12-3 or TRBV12-4 with TRBJ2-5; D is possibly TRBD1 (6 bases). CDR3 length equals 13 residues. Trimming cost V 6 bases and J 6 bases, with 14 bases left between them.

The chain uses TRBV18 and TRBJ2-1; possibly TRBD2 for D (5 bases). This CDR3 contains 17 residues. Per the germline V gene, CDR1 is KGHSH and CDR2 is LQKENI. V dropped 3 bases and J dropped 4 bases, with 19 bases sitting between them. The CDR3 sequence is CASSPSEGFLMYNEQFF. CDR3 DNA: TGTGCCAGCTCACCTAGTGAGGGCTTTCTGATGTACAATGAGCAGTTCTTC.

V usage is TRBV4-1 and J usage is TRBJ2-7; 9 bases fit TRBD1. The CDR3 loop spans 17 amino acids. The germline V gene encodes CDR1 MGHRA and CDR2 YSYEKL. Losses at the gene ends were 4 bases for V and 0 bases for J; bases not matched to a gene: 10. DNA for the CDR3: TGCGCCAGCAGCCGCGGAACAGGGGGCCTCCTCTCCTACGAGCAGTACTTC. As protein: CASSRGTGGLLSYEQYF.

This chain connects TRBV9 to TRBJ2-1, with a tentative D call TRBD2 (7 bases). V was cut by 2 bases and J by 2 bases, with 11 bases left in between. CDR1 and CDR2 from the germline V gene are SGDLS and YYNGEE. The CDR3 runs to 15 residues. The CDR3, as DNA: TGTGCCAGCAGCGTTGGGGAGGGGGCCTACAATGAGCAGTTCTTC. This sequence encodes CASSVGEGAYNEQFF.

The chain joins TRBV21-1 to TRBJ1-6; TRBD1, the table's D call, was not compared with the DNA. TRBV21-1 is recorded as a pseudogene. This CDR3 spans 16 amino acids. The CDR3 protein is CASSPRPGQNNSPLHF. The CDR3 DNA follows: TGTGCCAGCAGCCCCCGCCCGGGACAGAATAATTCACCCCTCCACTTT.

This clone is a singleton in its sample. The chain carries TRBV2 and TRBJ2-7; D uncertain. Germline V CDR1 and CDR2: SNHLY, FYNNEI. The V end was cut by 7 bases, the J end by 0 bases, with 7 bases between. The CDR3 sequence is 12 residues long. CDR3 in amino acids: CASTTSSYEQYV. CDR3 sequence (DNA): TGTGCCAGCACCACAAGCTCCTACGAGCAGTACGTC.

The chain uses TRBV6-5 and TRBJ2-2, with 9 bases lining up with TRBD1. Germline V CDR1 and CDR2: MNHEY, SVGAGI. Trimming cost V 6 bases and J 5 bases; bases outside gene matches: 4. The CDR3 runs to 14 residues. The CDR3 here is CASSRTGVTGELFF. The CDR3, as DNA: TGTGCCAGCAGCAGGACAGGGGTGACCGGGGAGCTGTTTTTT.

The V gene is TRBV19, the J gene TRBJ2-2; 10 bases agree with TRBD1. Germline CDR1 and CDR2: LNHDA and SQIVND (reference sequence). The CDR3 is 14 amino acids. V shed 8 bases, J shed 3 bases, and the junction held 3 bases outside the gene matches. CDR3: CASRQGADTGELFF. CDR3 in DNA: TGTGCCAGTCGACAGGGGGCCGACACCGGGGAGCTGTTTTTT.

The chain joins TRBV5-1 to TRBJ1-5; maybe TRBD1 (5 bases). Trimming pared 4 bases from V and 0 bases from J, leaving 11 bases between. CDR3 size: 15 residues. The germline CDR1 and CDR2 sequences are SGHRS and YFSETQ. The CDR3 region is CASSERGYSNQPQHF. CDR3 DNA: TGCGCCAGCAGCGAGCGGGGGTATAGCAATCAGCCCCAGCATTTT.

The chain employs TRBV2 and TRBJ2-1; D possibly corresponds to TRBD2 (5 bases). Trimming left V 6 bases short and J 3 bases short, with 6 bases between. This CDR3 is built from 12 residues. CDR1 SNHLY and CDR2 FYNNEI come from the germline V gene. CDR3 loop: CASREVYNEQFF. As DNA, the CDR3 is TGTGCCAGCAGGGAGGTCTACAATGAGCAGTTCTTC.

The chain is built from TRBV2 and TRBJ2-7, with D maybe TRBD2 (6 bases). The CDR3 contains 14 residues. V was trimmed by 6 bases and J by 3 bases, leaving 15 bases between them. CDR1 is SNHLY and CDR2 is FYNNEI in the germline V gene. CDR3 sequence: CASRATGSNYEQYF. The CDR3 coding sequence is TGTGCCAGCAGGGCAACCGGGAGCAACTACGAGCAGTACTTC.

The chain uses TRBV10-2 and TRBJ2-1; D is unclear. CDR3 length equals 12 residues. Trimming cost V 2 bases and J 4 bases, with 3 bases left between them. The germline gives CDR1 WSHSY, CDR2 SAAADI. CDR3 DNA sequence: TGCGCCAGCAGTGAGCCTTACAATGAGCAGTTCTTC. This gives the protein CASSEPYNEQFF.

The chain uses TRBV6-5 and TRBJ1-1; D is uncertain. The germline gives CDR1 MNHEY, CDR2 SVGAGI. The CDR3 covers 12 residues. The V end lost 6 bases, the J end lost 6 bases, and 11 bases lay between the germline ends. CDR3 DNA: TGTGCCAGCAGCCAGTCATTGTCTGAAGCTTTCTTT. Its translation: CASSQSLSEAFF.

The chain joins TRBV24-1 to TRBJ2-5, with 12 bases matching TRBD2. This CDR3 has 18 residues. The germline gives CDR1 KGHDR, CDR2 SFDVKD. V lost 1 base and J lost 2; bases outside the gene matches: 7. The CDR3 spells CATSDFRGLAGAQETQYF. CDR3 in DNA: TGTGCCACCAGTGATTTTAGGGGACTAGCGGGCGCGCAAGAGACCCAGTACTTC.

The chain joins TRBV10-2 to TRBJ2-2; 12 nucleotides agree with TRBD2. CDR3 size: 17 residues. Germline V lookup: CDR1 WSHSY, CDR2 SAAADI. V shed 3 bases, J shed 3 bases, and the junction held 5 bases outside the gene matches. CDR3 DNA sequence: TGCGCCAGCAGTGACCCCCGACTAGCGGGAGACACCGGGGAGCTGTTTTTT. It is translated as CASSDPRLAGDTGELFF.

The J gene is TRBJ1-4, the V gene TRBV6-5; 9 bases align to TRBD1. There are 15 residues in the CDR3. Germline V gene sequence: CDR1 MNHEY, CDR2 SVGAGI. V shed 6 bases and J 8 bases; nucleotides not matched to a gene: 10. In nucleotides, the CDR3 is TGTGCCAGCAGCCCCACAGGGGGCGAGGGAGAAAAACTGTTTTTT. Its protein product is CASSPTGGEGEKLFF.

The J gene is TRBJ2-1, the V gene TRBV24-1, with TRBD2 matching 9 bases. Germline V lookup: CDR1 KGHDR, CDR2 SFDVKD. J gave up 8 bases and V 5 bases, and 3 bases lay outside the gene matches. The CDR3 has 13 residues. The CDR3 DNA reads as TGTGCCACCAGTGTAGCGGGAGTAGATGAGCAGTTCTTC. This translates into CATSVAGVDEQFF.

The chain joins TRBV6-2 or TRBV6-3 to TRBJ2-7, with a possible D match to TRBD1 (5 bases). The V gene's germline CDR1 is MNHEY and CDR2 SVGEGT. The V end was cut by 2 bases, the J end by 1 base, with 6 bases between. CDR3 length: 13 amino acids. The CDR3 is CASSYGASYEQYF. DNA of the CDR3: TGTGCCAGCAGTTACGGGGCGTCCTACGAGCAGTACTTC.